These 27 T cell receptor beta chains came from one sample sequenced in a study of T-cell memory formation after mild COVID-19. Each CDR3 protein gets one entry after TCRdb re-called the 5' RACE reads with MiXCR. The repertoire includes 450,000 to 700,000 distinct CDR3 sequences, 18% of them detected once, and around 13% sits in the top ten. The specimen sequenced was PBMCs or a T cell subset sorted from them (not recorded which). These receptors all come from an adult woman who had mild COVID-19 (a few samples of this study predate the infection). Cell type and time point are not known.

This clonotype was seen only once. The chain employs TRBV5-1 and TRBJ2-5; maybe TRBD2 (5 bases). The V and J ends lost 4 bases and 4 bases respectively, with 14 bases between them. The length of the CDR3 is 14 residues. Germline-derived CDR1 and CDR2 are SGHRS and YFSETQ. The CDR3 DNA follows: TGCGCCAGCAGCACGGGGAATATAGGAGAGACCCAGTACTTC. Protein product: CASSTGNIGETQYF.

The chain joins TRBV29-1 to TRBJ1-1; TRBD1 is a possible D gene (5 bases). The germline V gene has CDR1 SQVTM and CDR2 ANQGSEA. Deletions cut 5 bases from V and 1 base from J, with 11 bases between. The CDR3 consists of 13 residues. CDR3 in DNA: TGCAGCGTTTTAAGGGGAGGGAACACTGAAGCTTTCTTT. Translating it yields CSVLRGGNTEAFF.

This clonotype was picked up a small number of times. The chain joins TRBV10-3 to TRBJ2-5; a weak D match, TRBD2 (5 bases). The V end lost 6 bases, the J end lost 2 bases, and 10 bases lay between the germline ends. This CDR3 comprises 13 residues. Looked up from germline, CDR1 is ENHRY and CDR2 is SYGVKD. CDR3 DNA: TGTGCCATCAGCCGGACTGCTCAAGAGACCCAGTACTTC. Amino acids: CAISRTAQETQYF.

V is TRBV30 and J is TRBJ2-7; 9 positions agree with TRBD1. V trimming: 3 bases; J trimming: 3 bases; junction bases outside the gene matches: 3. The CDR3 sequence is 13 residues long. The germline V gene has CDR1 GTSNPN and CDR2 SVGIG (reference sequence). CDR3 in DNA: TGTGCCTGGAGAGGGACAGGGCTCTACGAGCAGTACTTC. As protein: CAWRGTGLYEQYF.

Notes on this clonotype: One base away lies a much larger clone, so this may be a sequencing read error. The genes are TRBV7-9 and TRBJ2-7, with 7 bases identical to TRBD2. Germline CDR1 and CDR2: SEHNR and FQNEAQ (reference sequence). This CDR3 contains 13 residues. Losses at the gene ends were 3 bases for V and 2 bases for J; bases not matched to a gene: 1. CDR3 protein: CASSFAGAYEQYF. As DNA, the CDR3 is TGTGCCAGCAGCTTCGCGGGAGCCTACGAGCAGTACTTC.

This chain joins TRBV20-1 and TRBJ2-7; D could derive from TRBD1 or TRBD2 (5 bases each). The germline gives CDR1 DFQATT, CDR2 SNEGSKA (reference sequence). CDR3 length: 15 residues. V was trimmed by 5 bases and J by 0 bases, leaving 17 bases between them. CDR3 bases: TGCAGTGCTTCCCTACAGGACGAGGGCTCCTACGAGCAGTACTTC. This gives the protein CSASLQDEGSYEQYF.

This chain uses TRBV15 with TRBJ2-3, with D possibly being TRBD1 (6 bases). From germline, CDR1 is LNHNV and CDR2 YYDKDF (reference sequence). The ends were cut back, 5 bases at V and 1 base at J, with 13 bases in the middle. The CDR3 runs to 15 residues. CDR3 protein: CATSPRDKRTDTQYF. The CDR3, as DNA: TGTGCCACCAGCCCACGGGACAAGCGCACAGATACGCAGTATTTT.

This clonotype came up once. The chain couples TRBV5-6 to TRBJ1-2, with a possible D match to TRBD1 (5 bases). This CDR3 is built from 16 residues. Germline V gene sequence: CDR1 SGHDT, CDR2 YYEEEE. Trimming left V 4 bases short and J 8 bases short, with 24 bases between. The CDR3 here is CASSRISAGIWLGYTF. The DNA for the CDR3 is TGTGCCAGCAGCCGGATAAGTGCAGGGATATGGTTGGGCTACACCTTC.

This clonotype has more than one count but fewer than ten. The CDR3 region has the DNA TGTGCCAGCAGCCGACTTGCTAGCGGAGAAAACAATGAGCAGTTCTTC. It yields the protein CASSRLASGENNEQFF. The chain has TRBV6-6 and TRBJ2-1; 7 positions agree with TRBD2. V lost 6 bases, J lost 5 bases, and 13 bases stayed unmatched. This CDR3 is built from 16 residues. Per germline, CDR1 MNHNY and CDR2 SVGAGI (reference sequence).

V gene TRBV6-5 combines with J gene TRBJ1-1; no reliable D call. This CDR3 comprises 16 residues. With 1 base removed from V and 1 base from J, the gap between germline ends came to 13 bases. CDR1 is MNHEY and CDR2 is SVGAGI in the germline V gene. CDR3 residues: CASSYFTGRKNTEAFF. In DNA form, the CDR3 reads TGTGCCAGCAGTTACTTTACGGGGAGGAAGAACACTGAAGCTTTCTTT.

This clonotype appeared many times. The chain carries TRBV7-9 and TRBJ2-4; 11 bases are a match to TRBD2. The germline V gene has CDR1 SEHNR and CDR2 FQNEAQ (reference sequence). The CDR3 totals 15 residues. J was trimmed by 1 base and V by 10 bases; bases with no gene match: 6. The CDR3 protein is CAIAGGPEAKNIQYF. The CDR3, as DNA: TGTGCCATAGCGGGGGGGCCGGAGGCCAAAAACATTCAGTACTTC.

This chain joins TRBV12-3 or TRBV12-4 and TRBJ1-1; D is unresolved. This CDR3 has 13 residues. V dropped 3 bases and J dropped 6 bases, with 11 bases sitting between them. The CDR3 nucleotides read TGTGCCAGCAGTTTTAAAGGAGGCGCTGAAGCTTTCTTT. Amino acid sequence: CASSFKGGAEAFF.

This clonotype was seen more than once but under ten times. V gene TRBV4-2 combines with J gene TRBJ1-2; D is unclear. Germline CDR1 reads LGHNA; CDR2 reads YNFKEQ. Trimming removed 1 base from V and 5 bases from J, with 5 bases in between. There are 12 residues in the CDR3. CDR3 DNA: TGTGCCAGCAGCCAAGTCCCTTATGGCTACACCTTC. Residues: CASSQVPYGYTF.

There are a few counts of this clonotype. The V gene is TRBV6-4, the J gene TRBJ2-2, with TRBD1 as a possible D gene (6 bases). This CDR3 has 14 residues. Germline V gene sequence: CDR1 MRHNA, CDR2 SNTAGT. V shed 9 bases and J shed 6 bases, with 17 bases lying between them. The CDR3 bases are TGTGCCAGTCGAACAGGGATGAGTTCCGGGGAGCTGTTTTTT. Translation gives CASRTGMSSGELFF.

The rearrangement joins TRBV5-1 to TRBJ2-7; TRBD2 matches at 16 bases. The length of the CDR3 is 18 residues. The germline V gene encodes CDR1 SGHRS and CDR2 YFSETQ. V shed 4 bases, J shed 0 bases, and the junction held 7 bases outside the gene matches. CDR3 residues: CASSLGLAGGPVSYEQYF. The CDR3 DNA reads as TGCGCCAGCAGCCTGGGACTAGCGGGAGGGCCGGTCTCCTACGAGCAGTACTTC. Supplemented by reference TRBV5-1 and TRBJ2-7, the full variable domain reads KAGVTQTPRYLIKTRGQQVTLSCSPISGHRSVSWYQQTPGQGLQFLFEYFSETQRNKGNFPGRFSGRQFSNSRSEMNVSTLELGDSALYLCASSLGLAGGPVSYEQYFGPGTRLTVT.

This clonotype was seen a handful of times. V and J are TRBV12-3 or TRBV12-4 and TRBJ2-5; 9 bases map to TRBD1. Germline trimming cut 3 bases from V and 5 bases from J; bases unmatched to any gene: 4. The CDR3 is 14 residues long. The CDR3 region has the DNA TGTGCCAGCAGTTTTAACAGGGGGCCGGAGACCCAGTACTTC. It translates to CASSFNRGPETQYF.

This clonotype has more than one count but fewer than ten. The CDR3 here is CASSYSAAGRSLAKNIQYF. The CDR3 nucleotides are TGTGCCAGCAGTTACTCGGCAGCAGGGAGGTCACTAGCCAAAAACATTCAGTACTTC. The rearrangement links TRBV6-5 to TRBJ2-4, with TRBD2 as a possible D gene (6 bases). This CDR3 is 19 amino acids long. Per germline, CDR1 MNHEY and CDR2 SVGAGI. V was cut by 0 bases and J by 0 bases, with 18 bases left in between.

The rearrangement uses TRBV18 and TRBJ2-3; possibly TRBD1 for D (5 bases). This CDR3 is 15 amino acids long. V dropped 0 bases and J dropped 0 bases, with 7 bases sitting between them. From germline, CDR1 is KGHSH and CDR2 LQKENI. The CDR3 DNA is TGTGCCAGCTCACCACCAGGGGCTAGCACAGATACGCAGTATTTT. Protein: CASSPPGASTDTQYF. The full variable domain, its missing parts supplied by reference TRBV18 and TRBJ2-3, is NAGVMQNPRHLVRRRGQEARLRCSPMKGHSHVYWYRQLPEEGLKFMVYLQKENIIDESGMPKERFSAEFPKEGPSILRIQQVVRGDSAAYFCASSPPGASTDTQYFGPGTRLTVL.

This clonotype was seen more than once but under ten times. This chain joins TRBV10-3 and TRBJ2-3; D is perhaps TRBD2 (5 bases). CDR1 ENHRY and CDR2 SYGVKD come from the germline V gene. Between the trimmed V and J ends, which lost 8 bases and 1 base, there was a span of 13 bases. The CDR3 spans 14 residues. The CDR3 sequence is CAILREPGTDTQYF. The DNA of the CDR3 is TGTGCCATCCTCCGGGAACCAGGCACAGATACGCAGTATTTT.

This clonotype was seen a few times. CDR3 residues: CASSYRQNTGELFF. The CDR3, as DNA: TGTGCCAGCAGCTACCGACAGAACACCGGGGAGCTGTTTTTT. This sequence joins TRBV5-4 and TRBJ2-2; D is ambiguous. This CDR3 contains 14 residues. Germline values: CDR1 SGHNT, CDR2 YYREEE (reference sequence). V lost 3 bases to trimming and J lost 1 base, with 7 bases between them.

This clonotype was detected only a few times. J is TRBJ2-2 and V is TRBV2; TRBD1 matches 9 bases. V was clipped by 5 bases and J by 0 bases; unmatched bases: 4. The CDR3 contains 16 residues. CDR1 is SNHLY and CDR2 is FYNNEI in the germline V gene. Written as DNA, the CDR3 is TGTGCCAGCAGTTATACAGGGGGCCCGAACACCGGGGAGCTGTTTTTT. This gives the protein CASSYTGGPNTGELFF.

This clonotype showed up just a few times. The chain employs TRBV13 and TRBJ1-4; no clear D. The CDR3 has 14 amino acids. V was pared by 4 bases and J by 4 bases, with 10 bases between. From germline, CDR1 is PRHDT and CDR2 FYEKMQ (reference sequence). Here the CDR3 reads CASSSDMGNEKLFF. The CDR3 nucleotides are TGTGCCAGCAGCTCCGACATGGGTAATGAAAAACTGTTTTTT.

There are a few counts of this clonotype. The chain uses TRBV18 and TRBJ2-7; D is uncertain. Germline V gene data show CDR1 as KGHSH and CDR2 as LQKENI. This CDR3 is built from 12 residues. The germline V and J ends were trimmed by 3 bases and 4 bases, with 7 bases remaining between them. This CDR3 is CASSPNRYEQYF. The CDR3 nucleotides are TGTGCCAGCTCACCGAACAGATACGAGCAGTACTTC.

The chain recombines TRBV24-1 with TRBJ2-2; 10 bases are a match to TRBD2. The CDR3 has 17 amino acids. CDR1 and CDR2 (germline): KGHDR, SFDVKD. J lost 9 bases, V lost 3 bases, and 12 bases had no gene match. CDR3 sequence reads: CATSDRTSGTAVWELFF. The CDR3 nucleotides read TGTGCCACCAGTGATCGTACTAGCGGGACTGCAGTGTGGGAGCTGTTTTTT.

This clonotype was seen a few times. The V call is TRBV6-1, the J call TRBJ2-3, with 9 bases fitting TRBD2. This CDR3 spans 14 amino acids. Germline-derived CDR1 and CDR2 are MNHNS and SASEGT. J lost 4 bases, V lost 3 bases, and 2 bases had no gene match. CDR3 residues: CASSDAGGPDTQYF. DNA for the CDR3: TGTGCCAGCAGTGATGCGGGGGGGCCAGATACGCAGTATTTT.

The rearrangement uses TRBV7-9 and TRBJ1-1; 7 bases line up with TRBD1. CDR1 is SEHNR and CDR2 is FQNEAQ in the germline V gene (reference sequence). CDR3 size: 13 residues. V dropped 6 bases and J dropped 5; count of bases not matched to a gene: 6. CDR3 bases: TGTGCCAGCAGTGTTACAGGGGAAACTGAAGCTTTCTTT. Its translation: CASSVTGETEAFF.

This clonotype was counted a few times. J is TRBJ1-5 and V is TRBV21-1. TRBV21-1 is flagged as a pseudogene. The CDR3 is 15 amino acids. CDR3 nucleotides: TGTGCCAGCAGCACCCGCAGGTGTCCAAGTCAGCCCCAGCATTTT. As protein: CASSTRRCPSQPQHF.